Shown below are 4 T cell receptor beta chains from a single sample sequenced in a study of blood T cell repertoires in COVID-19 (dated by TCRdb to between 2020 and 2021). The library was generated by the immunoSEQ multiplex PCR assay. TCRdb took this table from immuneACCESS and kept in-frame rearrangements with V and J called. Such tables lack part of the clones; where checked against another copy, unresolved V genes explain under half of the gap, and the rest is unexplained. The sample yields 330,000 or so clones; roughly 90% were counted once. The leading ten clones occupy over 1% of the sample. Sequencing used PBMCs or T cells enriched from blood (not recorded which). These receptor sequences come from a woman aged 25-40 years who had been exposed to COVID-19.

V usage is TRBV7-3 and J usage is TRBJ2-1, with 7 positions matching TRBD2. V lost 5 bases, J lost 15 bases, and 10 bases stayed unmatched. This CDR3 region has 12 residues. The germline CDR1 and CDR2 sequences are SGHTA and FQGTGA. CDR3 DNA sequence: TGTGCCAGCAGCACCGATACTAGCGATCGGTTCTTC. Its protein product is CASSTDTSDRFF.

The CDR3 region is CASSIEDSSYNEQFF. In nucleotides, the CDR3 is TGTGCCAGTAGTATTGAGGATAGCTCCTACAATGAGCAGTTCTTC. This sequence joins TRBV19 and TRBJ2-1; D unclear. CDR1 and CDR2 from the germline V gene are LNHDA and SQIVND (reference sequence). This CDR3 is 15 amino acids long. V lost 3 bases to trimming and J lost 0 bases, with 9 bases between them.

V is TRBV12-2 and J is TRBJ2-7; TRBD2, as called in the table, went unchecked against the DNA. TRBV12-2 has pseudogene status. This CDR3 region has 18 residues. The CDR3 sequence: CASRLAQKGVAGVREQYF. Here the CDR3 DNA reads TGTGCAAGTCGCTTAGCGCAGAAGGGGGTAGCGGGAGTTCGCGAGCAGTACTTC.

The V and J genes are TRBV5-8 and TRBJ1-2; TRBD1 agrees at 7 bases. The CDR3 has 15 amino acids. J gave up 4 bases and V 4 bases, and 10 bases lay outside the gene matches. Germline CDR1 and CDR2: SGHTS and YDEGEE. The DNA of the CDR3 is TGTGCCAGCAGCCTCACAGGGGAGGTTGGCTATGGCTACACCTTC. Its protein product is CASSLTGEVGYGYTF. The variable domain in full, with the rest retrieved from reference TRBV5-8 and TRBJ1-2, is EAGVTQSPTHLIKTRGQQATLRCSPISGHTSVYWYQQALGLGLQFLLWYDEGEERNRGNFPPRFSGRQFPNYSSELNVNALELEDSALYLCASSLTGEVGYGYTFGSGTRLTVV.